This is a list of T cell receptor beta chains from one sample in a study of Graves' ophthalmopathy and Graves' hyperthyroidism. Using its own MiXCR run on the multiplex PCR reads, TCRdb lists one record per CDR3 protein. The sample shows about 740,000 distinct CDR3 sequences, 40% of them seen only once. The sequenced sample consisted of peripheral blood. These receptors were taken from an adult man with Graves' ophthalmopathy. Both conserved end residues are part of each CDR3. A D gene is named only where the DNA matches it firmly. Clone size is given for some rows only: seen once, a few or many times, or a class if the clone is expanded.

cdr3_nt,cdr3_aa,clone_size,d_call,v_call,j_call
TGTGCCAGCAGACTGAACAATTCTTGGGGCGGGAACACCGGGGAGCTGTTTTTT,CASRLNNSWGGNTGELFF,once,.,TRBV7-9,TRBJ2-2
TGTGCCACCAGTGCCCCAGGGTCCAATCAGCCCCAGCATTTT,CATSAPGSNQPQHF,many,.,TRBV24-1,TRBJ1-5
TGTGCCAGCAGCTTAGCGTCTGTCCGCCCCTACGAGCAGTACTTC,CASSLASVRPYEQYF,few,.,TRBV7-2,TRBJ2-7
TGTGCCAGTAGTATCCAGGGCTACACTGAAGCTTTCTTT,CASSIQGYTEAFF,many,.,TRBV7-9,TRBJ1-1
TGTGCCAGCAGCTTAGCGAACCAGGGCAGAAGCCGGGAGACCCAGGACTTC,CASSLANQGRSRETQDF,.,.,TRBV7-9,TRBJ2-5
TGTGCCAGCAGTTCCGGACAGACATCCTATGGCTACACCTTC,CASSSGQTSYGYTF,many,.,TRBV10-3,TRBJ1-2
TGTGCCAGCAGTGAAGCGCTTCAGAGTATGGGTGGCTACACCTTC,CASSEALQSMGGYTF,many,.,TRBV2,TRBJ1-2
TGCAGCGCCGAAGGACGTTTGGGCGGGGAGCTGTTTTTT,CSAEGRLGGELFF,.,.,TRBV29-1,TRBJ2-2
TGTGCCAGCAGCTCAACAGGGTTCGGCCAGCCCCAGCATTTT,CASSSTGFGQPQHF,many,.,TRBV7-9,TRBJ1-5
TGTGCCAGCAGCTCCTCCACAGGATGGGGAAGCACCTTC,CASSSSTGWGSTF,.,.,TRBV7-2,TRBJ1-2
TGCAGCGTTGAACATACTAGCGGGGGGTACGAGCAGTACTTC,CSVEHTSGGYEQYF,once,TRBD2,TRBV29-1,TRBJ2-7
TGCGCCAGCAGTGAGGATGGGTCGCGGCAGTACTTC,CASSEDGSRQYF,few,.,TRBV10-2,TRBJ2-7
TGCGCCAGCAGCCAGCTGGGGGGACCCCAGGACTACGAGCAGTACTTC,CASSQLGGPQDYEQYF,.,.,TRBV7-2,TRBJ2-7
TGTGCCAGCAGCGTAGAGGTGTACACTGAAGCTTTCTTT,CASSVEVYTEAFF,many,.,TRBV9,TRBJ1-1
TGCAGTGCTAGTGGGGCAGGTTTTGGGAATCAGCCCCAGCATTTT,CSASGAGFGNQPQHF,few,.,TRBV20-1,TRBJ1-5
TGCAGTGCTAGAGATCAGCAGTATCAAGAGACCCAGTACTTC,CSARDQQYQETQYF,few,.,TRBV20-1,TRBJ2-5
TGTGCCAGCAGCCAGAGGGTAGAGGGTTCACCCCTCCACTTT,CASSQRVEGSPLHF,many,.,TRBV5-6,TRBJ1-6
TGCAGTGCTAGTCCGGACAGGATTGAAAAACTGTTTTTT,CSASPDRIEKLFF,.,TRBD1,TRBV20-1,TRBJ1-4
TGTGCCAGTCGATCCACGCAGGAGCGGGTTGGCACTGAAGCTTTCTTT,CASRSTQERVGTEAFF,few,.,TRBV19,TRBJ1-1
TGCAGCGTTGGTGCCCTGATTGAGACCCAGTACTTC,CSVGALIETQYF,many,.,TRBV29-1,TRBJ2-5
TGTGCCAGCAGCTCTGGAGAAACCGGGCTCTATGGCTACACCTTC,CASSSGETGLYGYTF,few,.,TRBV5-4,TRBJ1-2
TGCAGTGCTAGAGGGACAGTCTCCTACGAGCAGTACTTC,CSARGTVSYEQYF,.,.,TRBV20-1,TRBJ2-7
TGTGCCACCAGTGATTCAACCGGGACTAGCGGCGAGCAGTACTTC,CATSDSTGTSGEQYF,many,TRBD2,TRBV24-1,TRBJ2-7
TGCTGTGTCCCTCCAGCGGAGTTTCAAGAGACCCAGTACTTC,CCVPPAEFQETQYF,once,.,TRBV20-1,TRBJ2-5
TGTGCCATCAGTGTGGCGCTTAATCAGCCCCTCCACTTT,CAISVALNQPLHF,.,.,TRBV10-3,TRBJ1-6
TGTGCCAGCAGTTTCTCCCGCGAGCAGTACTTC,CASSFSREQYF,.,.,TRBV28,TRBJ2-7
TGTGCCAGCAGCCCAGGGCGGGAGGACGAGCAGTACTTC,CASSPGREDEQYF,few,TRBD2,TRBV2,TRBJ2-7
TGTGCCAGCAGTTCCCCAGGGACAGTGAACACTGAAGCTTTCTTT,CASSSPGTVNTEAFF,few,TRBD1,TRBV12-3/TRBV12-4,TRBJ1-1
TGCAGCGTTGAAGCTCGGACCAGCTACGAGCAGTACTTC,CSVEARTSYEQYF,many,.,TRBV29-1,TRBJ2-7
TGCGCCAGCAGCTTACTAGCGGGAGGTTCTGGGGCCAACGTCCTGACTTTC,CASSLLAGGSGANVLTF,few,TRBD2,TRBV5-1,TRBJ2-6
TGTGCCAGCAGCCAATCTTCGGGAAACACTGAAGCTTTCTTT,CASSQSSGNTEAFF,.,.,TRBV3-1,TRBJ1-1
TGTGCCAGCAGTCCACCCTCCTACGAGCAGTACTTC,CASSPPSYEQYF,many,.,TRBV9,TRBJ2-7
TGTGCCAGCAGCCCATGGACAGGGGGCTCTGATGGCTACACCTTC,CASSPWTGGSDGYTF,.,TRBD1,TRBV11-2,TRBJ1-2
TGTGCCAGCAGCTTGGGGGACAGGGACACCGGGGAGCTGTTTTTT,CASSLGDRDTGELFF,few,TRBD1,TRBV5-5,TRBJ2-2
TGTGCCAGTGTGTCTAGCGGGATAAAAGAGACCCAGTACTTC,CASVSSGIKETQYF,few,TRBD2,TRBV7-2,TRBJ2-5
TGCAGTGCTAGAGGGACTAGCGGGAGGGCACAAGAGACCCAGTACTTC,CSARGTSGRAQETQYF,.,TRBD2,TRBV20-1,TRBJ2-5
TGCAGCAGTGTGGACAGCCGACATAGCAATCAGCCCCAGCATTTT,CSSVDSRHSNQPQHF,few,.,TRBV29-1,TRBJ1-5
TGTGCCAGCAGCCAAGATCGCGGGGTTTCCCAAGAGACCCAGTACTTC,CASSQDRGVSQETQYF,.,.,TRBV3-1,TRBJ2-5
TGTGCCACCAGCAGAGATCGGGACAGGGCATACGAGCAGTACTTC,CATSRDRDRAYEQYF,.,TRBD1,TRBV15,TRBJ2-7
TGTGCCAGCACCCGCGGGGGGTATAATTCACCCCTCCACTTT,CASTRGGYNSPLHF,many,.,TRBV2,TRBJ1-6
TGTGCCAGCAGCGTAGGCGGGAATGGCGAGCAGTACTTC,CASSVGGNGEQYF,many,.,TRBV9,TRBJ2-7
TGTGCCAGCAGGCGACATCCCGATAATTCACCCCTCCACTTT,CASRRHPDNSPLHF,.,.,TRBV2,TRBJ1-6
TGCGCCAGCAGTGAAAGATGGGGAGAAGAGTATAATTCACCCCTCCACTTT,CASSERWGEEYNSPLHF,.,.,TRBV10-1,TRBJ1-6
TGTGCCAGCAGCTTAGCGGTGCGCGGGAGGTGGTCGAACACCGGGGAGCTGTTTTTT,CASSLAVRGRWSNTGELFF,once,TRBD2,TRBV7-9,TRBJ2-2
TGCAGCGTGGCCAATTACGAGCAGTACTTC,CSVANYEQYF,many,.,TRBV29-1,TRBJ2-7
TGTGCCAGCAGCTTTCATCCGGAGGAGACCCAGTACTTC,CASSFHPEETQYF,many,.,TRBV5-5,TRBJ2-5
TGCAGCGGGCCCAGGGCCTCGAACACTGAAGCTTTCTTT,CSGPRASNTEAFF,.,.,TRBV29-1,TRBJ1-1
TGTGCCAGCAGCGCATACTGGGACGGGACATCCTACGAGCAGTACTTC,CASSAYWDGTSYEQYF,.,.,TRBV9,TRBJ2-7
TGCAGCGTTCGGGACAGATTGAACACTGAAGCTTTCTTT,CSVRDRLNTEAFF,.,TRBD1,TRBV29-1,TRBJ1-1
TGTGCCAGCAGCCGCAATCAGATCCCTGGAAACACCATATATTTT,CASSRNQIPGNTIYF,.,.,TRBV7-2,TRBJ1-3